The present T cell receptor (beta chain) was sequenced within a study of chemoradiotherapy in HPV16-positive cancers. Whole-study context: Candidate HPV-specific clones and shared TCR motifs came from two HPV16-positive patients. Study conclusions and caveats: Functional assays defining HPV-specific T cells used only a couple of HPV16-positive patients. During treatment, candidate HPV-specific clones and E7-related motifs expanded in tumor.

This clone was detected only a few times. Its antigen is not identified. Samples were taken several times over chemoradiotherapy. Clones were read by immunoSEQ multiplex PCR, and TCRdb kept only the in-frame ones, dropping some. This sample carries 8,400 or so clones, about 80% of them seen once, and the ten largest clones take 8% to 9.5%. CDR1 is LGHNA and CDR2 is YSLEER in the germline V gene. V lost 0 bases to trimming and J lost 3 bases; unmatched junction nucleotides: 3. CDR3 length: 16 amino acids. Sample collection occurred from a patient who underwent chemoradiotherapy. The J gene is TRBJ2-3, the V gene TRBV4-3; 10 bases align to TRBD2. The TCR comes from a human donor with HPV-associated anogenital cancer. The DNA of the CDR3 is TGCGCCAGCAGCCAAGATCCTAGCGGGAGAACAGATACGCAGTATTTT. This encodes CASSQDPSGRTDTQYF.